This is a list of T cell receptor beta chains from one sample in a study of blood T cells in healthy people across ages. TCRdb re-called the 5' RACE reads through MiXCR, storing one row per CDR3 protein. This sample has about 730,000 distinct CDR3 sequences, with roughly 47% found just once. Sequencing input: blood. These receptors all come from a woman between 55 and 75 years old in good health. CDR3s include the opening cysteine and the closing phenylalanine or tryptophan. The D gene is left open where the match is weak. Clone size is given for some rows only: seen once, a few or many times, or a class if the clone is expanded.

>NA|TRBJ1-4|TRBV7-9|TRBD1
CASSWTSQGEKLFF
TGTGCCAGCAGCTGGACATCACAGGGGGAAAAACTGTTTTTT
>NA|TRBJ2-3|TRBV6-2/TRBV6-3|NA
CASRGPRRDQNTDTQYF
TGTGCCAGCAGGGGTCCCCGCAGGGATCAAAACACAGATACGCAGTATTTT
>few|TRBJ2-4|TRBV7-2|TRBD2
CASSSGGAAKNIQYF
TGTGCCAGCAGCTCCGGGGGGGCGGCCAAAAACATTCAGTACTTC
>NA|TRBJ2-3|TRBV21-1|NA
CASSKASASGGGPDTQYF
TGTGCCAGCAGCAAAGCTTCGGCTAGCGGGGGGGGACCAGATACGCAGTATTTT
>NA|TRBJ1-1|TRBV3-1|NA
CASSQDIRNSEAFF
TGTGCCAGCAGCCAAGATATAAGGAACAGTGAAGCTTTCTTT
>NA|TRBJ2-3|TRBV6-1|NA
CASSVRMESTDTQYF
TGTGCCAGCAGTGTAAGGATGGAGTCCACAGATACGCAGTATTTT
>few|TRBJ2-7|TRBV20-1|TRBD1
CSARRGQGFDEQYF
TGCAGTGCTAGACGGGGACAGGGTTTCGACGAGCAGTACTTC
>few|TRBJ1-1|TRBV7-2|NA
CASSLVRDSAFF
TGTGCCAGCAGCTTAGTTCGGGACTCGGCTTTCTTT
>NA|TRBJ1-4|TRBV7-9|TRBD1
CASSTGQGNEKLFF
TGTGCCAGCAGCACGGGACAGGGGAACGAAAAACTGTTTTTT
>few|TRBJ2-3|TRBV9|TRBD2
CASSVSGGGAVEDTQYF
TGTGCCAGCAGCGTATCTGGCGGGGGGGCAGTGGAAGATACGCAGTATTTT
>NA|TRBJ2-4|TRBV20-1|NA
CSATAPTKNIQYF
TGCAGTGCTACAGCTCCCACCAAAAACATTCAGTACTTC
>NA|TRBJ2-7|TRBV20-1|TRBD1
CSAAGNWQGALSSYEQYF
TGCAGTGCTGCTGGTAACTGGCAGGGGGCCTTGAGCTCCTACGAGCAGTACTTC
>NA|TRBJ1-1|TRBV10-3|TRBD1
CAISVGQENTEAFF
TGTGCCATCAGTGTGGGACAGGAGAACACTGAAGCTTTCTTT
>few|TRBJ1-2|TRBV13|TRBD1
CASSRPSTGDSYGYTF
TGTGCCAGCAGCCGCCCAAGTACAGGGGATAGCTATGGCTACACCTTC
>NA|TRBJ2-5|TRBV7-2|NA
CASSPPGRREETQYF
TGTGCCAGCAGTCCTCCGGGACGGCGAGAAGAGACCCAGTACTTC
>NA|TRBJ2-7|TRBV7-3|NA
CASSSRQGLGEQYF
TGTGCCAGCAGCTCCCGGCAGGGGTTGGGCGAGCAGTACTTC
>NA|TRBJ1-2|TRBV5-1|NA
CASSDRTGTFGYTF
TGCGCCAGCAGCGATCGTACCGGGACATTTGGCTACACCTTC
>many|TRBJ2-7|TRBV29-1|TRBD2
CSVAGLADSYEQYF
TGCAGCGTCGCCGGACTAGCGGACTCCTACGAGCAGTACTTC
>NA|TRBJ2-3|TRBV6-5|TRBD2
CASTLTSGSSDTQYF
TGTGCCAGCACCCTGACTAGCGGGAGCTCAGATACGCAGTATTTT
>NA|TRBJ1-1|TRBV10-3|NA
CAIARDTEAFF
TGTGCCATCGCCAGGGACACTGAAGCTTTCTTT
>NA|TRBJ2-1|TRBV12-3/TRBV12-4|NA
CASSPTTRNEQFF
TGTGCCAGCAGCCCTACGACGCGCAATGAGCAGTTCTTC
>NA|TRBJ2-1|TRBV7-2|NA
CASNRSYNEQFF
TGTGCCAGCAACCGATCCTACAATGAGCAGTTCTTC
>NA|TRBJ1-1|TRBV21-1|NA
CASSKVRGVNTEAFF
TGTGCCAGCAGCAAAGTCCGGGGGGTGAACACTGAAGCTTTCTTT
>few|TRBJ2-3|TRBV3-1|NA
CASSLGLSGTDTQYF
TGTGCCAGCAGCCTGGGACTCTCGGGCACAGATACGCAGTATTTT
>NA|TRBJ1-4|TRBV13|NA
CASSLGGDGRGEKLFF
TGTGCCAGCAGCTTAGGGGGGGACGGAAGAGGAGAAAAACTGTTTTTT
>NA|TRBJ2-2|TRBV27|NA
CASSPLEGTGELFF
TGTGCCAGCAGTCCCCTCGAGGGCACCGGGGAGCTGTTTTTT
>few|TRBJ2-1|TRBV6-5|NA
CASSPPLPRNEQFF
TGTGCCAGCAGCCCTCCACTCCCTCGAAATGAGCAGTTCTTC
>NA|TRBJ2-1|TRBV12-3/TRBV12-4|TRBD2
CASSPGTSGSDRSYNEQFF
TGTGCCAGCAGCCCCGGGACTAGCGGGAGTGATCGCTCCTACAATGAGCAGTTCTTC
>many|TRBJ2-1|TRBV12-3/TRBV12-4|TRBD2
CASNLSGGSYNEQFF
TGTGCCAGCAACCTAAGCGGGGGGTCTTACAATGAGCAGTTCTTC
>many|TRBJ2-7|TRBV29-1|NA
CSVATVEGGEQYF
TGCAGCGTTGCAACGGTGGAGGGGGGCGAGCAGTACTTC
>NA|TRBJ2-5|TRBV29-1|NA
CSVRGTDQGTQYF
TGCAGCGTGAGGGGGACCGATCAAGGGACCCAGTACTTC
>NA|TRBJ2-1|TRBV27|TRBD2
CASRSIGTSGTAGNEQFF
TGTGCCAGCAGATCAATCGGTACTAGCGGGACCGCTGGCAATGAGCAGTTCTTC
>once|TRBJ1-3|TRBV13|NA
CASSQRQDSGNTIYF
TGTGCCAGCAGCCAGAGACAGGACTCTGGAAACACCATATATTTT
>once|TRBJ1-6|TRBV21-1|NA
CASTLGQRNSPLHF
TGTGCCAGCACCTTGGGACAGCGTAATTCACCCCTCCACTTT
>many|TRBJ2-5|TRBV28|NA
CASSSPFPETQYF
TGTGCCAGCAGTTCCCCCTTCCCAGAGACCCAGTACTTC
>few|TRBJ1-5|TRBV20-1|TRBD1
CSARQGELQPQHF
TGCAGTGCTAGACAGGGGGAGTTACAGCCCCAGCATTTT
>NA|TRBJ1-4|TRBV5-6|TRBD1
CASSTTGRNEKLFF
TGTGCCAGCAGTACGACAGGGCGGAATGAAAAACTGTTTTTT
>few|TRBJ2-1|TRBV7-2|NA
CASSLQGLAENNEQFF
TGTGCCAGCAGCCTACAGGGGCTAGCGGAAAACAATGAGCAGTTCTTC
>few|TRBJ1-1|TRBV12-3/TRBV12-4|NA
CASSLKFGWGTEAFF
TGTGCCAGCAGTTTAAAGTTCGGTTGGGGAACTGAAGCTTTCTTT
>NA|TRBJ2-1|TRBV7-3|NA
CASSPPGDLEARNEQFF
TGTGCCAGCAGCCCTCCGGGTGACCTTGAGGCAAGAAATGAGCAGTTCTTC
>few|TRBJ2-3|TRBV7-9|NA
CASRRGYTDTQYF
TGTGCCAGCAGAAGGGGGTACACAGATACGCAGTATTTT
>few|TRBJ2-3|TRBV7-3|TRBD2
CASSLTPGTSVDTQYF
TGTGCCAGCAGCTTAACACCTGGTACTAGCGTAGATACGCAGTATTTT
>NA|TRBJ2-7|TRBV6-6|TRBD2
CASSDGGTGYEQYF
TGTGCCAGCAGTGACGGGGGGACCGGATACGAGCAGTACTTC
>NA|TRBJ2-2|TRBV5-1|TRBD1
CASSPTDRADTGELFF
TGCGCCAGCAGCCCGACGGACAGGGCCGACACCGGGGAGCTGTTTTTT
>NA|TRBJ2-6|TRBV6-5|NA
CASSYSYSRSGANVLTF
TGTGCCAGCAGTTACTCGTACTCACGCTCTGGGGCCAACGTCCTGACTTTC
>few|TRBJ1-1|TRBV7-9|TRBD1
CASSQGQGAHTEAFF
TGTGCCAGCAGCCAGGGACAGGGGGCTCATACTGAAGCTTTCTTT
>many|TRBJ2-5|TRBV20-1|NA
CSALRGTQYF
TGCAGTGCCCTCAGGGGGACCCAGTACTTC
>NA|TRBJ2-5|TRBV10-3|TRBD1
CAISGDSLNEQYF
TGTGCCATCAGTGGGGACAGCCTCAATGAGCAGTACTTC
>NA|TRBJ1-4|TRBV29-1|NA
CSVTAATNEKLFF
TGCAGCGTGACTGCTGCAACTAATGAAAAACTGTTTTTT
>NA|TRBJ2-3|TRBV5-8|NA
CVSSWRGTDTQYF
TGTGTCAGCAGCTGGCGGGGCACAGATACGCAGTATTTT
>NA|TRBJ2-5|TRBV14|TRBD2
CASSQVFLAGGEQYF
TGTGCCAGCAGCCAAGTTTTCCTAGCGGGAGGGGAGCAGTACTTC
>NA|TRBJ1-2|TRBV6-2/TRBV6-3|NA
CASSYSFNSHRGYGYTF
TGTGCCAGCAGTTACTCGTTTAACAGCCATCGTGGCTATGGCTACACCTTC